The 29 T cell receptor beta chains listed next were all sequenced from one sample in a study of blood T cells in healthy people across ages. A second about 7 to 12 cycle PCR used barcoded and J-beta primers. One entry per CDR3 protein, called by TCRdb with MiXCR from the 5' RACE reads. The data contain 1.2 million to 1.5 million distinct CDR3 sequences, roughly 64% of them seen just once; the ten biggest clones take up 5.5% to 8%. The sequencing input was blood. These receptors were collected from a man aged 18-30 years in good health.

V gene TRBV4-2 combines with J gene TRBJ2-7; no definite D call. The germline V gene encodes CDR1 LGHNA and CDR2 YNFKEQ. V shed 0 bases and J shed 5 bases, with 11 bases lying between them. The CDR3 contains 14 residues. CDR3 amino acids: CASSQDLTIHEQYF. CDR3 bases: TGTGCCAGCAGCCAAGATCTAACTATCCACGAGCAGTACTTC.

V gene TRBV4-1 combines with J gene TRBJ2-3; D uncertain. Germline-derived CDR1 and CDR2 are MGHRA and YSYEKL. The CDR3 runs to 17 residues. Trimming stripped 1 base from V and 2 bases from J, with 16 bases between. Here the CDR3 DNA reads TGCGCCAGCAGCCAAGGGTGGATAGCTTTGCTCACAGATACGCAGTATTTT. Amino acid sequence: CASSQGWIALLTDTQYF.

The chain has TRBV12-3 or TRBV12-4 and TRBJ1-2; 7 bases are a match to TRBD1. J gave up 6 bases and V 6 bases, and 13 bases lay outside the gene matches. This CDR3 is 15 amino acids long. CDR3 coding DNA: TGTGCCAGCAGCCCCACGTTGGACAGGCGTAATGGCTACACCTTC. It encodes CASSPTLDRRNGYTF.

This clonotype was detected only a few times. The chain joins TRBV4-1 to TRBJ2-5; no definite D call. Between the trimmed V and J ends, which lost 1 base and 3 bases, there was a span of 9 bases. The CDR3 has 14 residues. Germline loops: CDR1 MGHRA, CDR2 YSYEKL. CDR3 loop: CASSQASSKETQYF. CDR3 bases: TGCGCCAGCAGCCAAGCTTCTTCTAAAGAGACCCAGTACTTC.

The rearrangement joins TRBV3-1 to TRBJ1-1; the D is unclear. Per germline, CDR1 LGHDT and CDR2 YNNKEL (reference sequence). The germline V and J ends were trimmed by 2 bases and 6 bases, with 7 bases remaining between them. This CDR3 has 12 amino acids. CDR3 residues: CASSQTGSEAFF. The CDR3 nucleotides read TGTGCCAGCAGCCAAACGGGTTCTGAAGCTTTCTTT. Full variable domain (outside the CDR3, taken from reference TRBV3-1 and TRBJ1-1): DTAVSQTPKYLVTQMGNDKSIKCEQNLGHDTMYWYKQDSKKFLKIMFSYNNKELIINETVPNRFSPKSPDKAHLNLHINSLELGDSAVYFCASSQTGSEAFFGQGTRLTVV.

This clonotype came up many times. The rearrangement links TRBV25-1 to TRBJ2-1; 15 bases map to TRBD2. The CDR3 is 20 residues long. V gave up 1 base and J gave up 0 bases; unmatched junction bases: 7. Germline-derived CDR1 and CDR2 are MGHDK and SYGVNS. The CDR3 coding sequence is TGTGCCAGCAGTGAATCCACCGGGACTAGCGGGGGGAACTCCTACAATGAGCAGTTCTTC. This gives the protein CASSESTGTSGGNSYNEQFF.

The sample holds a few counts of this clonotype. The chain uses TRBV12-3 or TRBV12-4 and TRBJ1-5; possibly TRBD1 for D (6 bases). The CDR3 totals 14 residues. Trimming left V 3 bases short and J 7 bases short, with 13 bases between. CDR3: CASSLGYRDQPQHF. The CDR3 region has the DNA TGTGCCAGCAGTTTGGGCTACAGGGACCAGCCCCAGCATTTT.

The J gene is TRBJ2-1, the V gene TRBV29-1, with TRBD2 matching 13 bases. This CDR3 is built from 13 residues. The germline V gene encodes CDR1 SQVTM and CDR2 ANQGSEA. V was clipped by 6 bases and J by 7 bases; unmatched bases: 3. The CDR3 loop is CSVGLAGVNEQFF. The CDR3 DNA reads as TGCAGCGTCGGACTAGCGGGAGTAAATGAGCAGTTCTTC.

There are a few counts of this clonotype. The CDR3 DNA sequence: TGCAGTGCTAGAGATGGGAGGGAGGGGGACCGCGCTGAGCAGTTCTTC. This sequence encodes CSARDGREGDRAEQFF. The chain uses TRBV20-1 and TRBJ2-1; tentative D call: TRBD2 (7 bases). V lost 0 bases to trimming and J lost 9 bases, with 21 bases between them. This CDR3 has 16 amino acids. Germline-derived CDR1 and CDR2 are DFQATT and SNEGSKA (reference sequence).

This sequence joins TRBV29-1 and TRBJ2-3, with 7 positions matching TRBD2. Germline loops: CDR1 SQVTM, CDR2 ANQGSEA. V trimming: 6 bases; J trimming: 6 bases; junction bases outside the gene matches: 3. The CDR3 covers 11 residues. This CDR3 is CSVDGGDTQYF. The CDR3 region has the DNA TGCAGCGTCGACGGGGGGGATACGCAGTATTTT.

The V call is TRBV6-2 or TRBV6-3, the J call TRBJ2-2; D gene unclear. Germline lookup yields CDR1 MNHEY and CDR2 SVGEGT. Deletions cut 8 bases from V and 4 bases from J, with 14 bases between. This CDR3 is built from 14 residues. The CDR3 loop is CASRQSGGTGELFF. DNA of the CDR3: TGTGCCAGCCGCCAATCAGGTGGCACCGGGGAGCTGTTTTTT.

The sample holds one count of this clonotype. CDR3 coding DNA: TGCAGTGCTTGTCCATCAGATACGCAGTATTTT. Its translation is CSACPSDTQYF. V usage is TRBV20-1 and J usage is TRBJ2-3; D is unresolved. Per germline, CDR1 DFQATT and CDR2 SNEGSKA (reference sequence). The V gene lost 5 bases and the J gene lost 4 bases, with 7 bases spanning the gap. This CDR3 contains 11 residues.

This clonotype has more than one count but fewer than ten. The gene calls are TRBV28 and TRBJ2-6, with D uncertain. CDR3 length: 15 residues. Germline V gene data show CDR1 as MDHEN and CDR2 as SYDVKM. The V and J ends lost 7 bases and 0 bases respectively, with 10 bases between them. CDR3 nucleotide sequence: TGTGCCAGCACCCAACCCGGCTCTGGGGCCAACGTCCTGACTTTC. Protein sequence: CASTQPGSGANVLTF. Full variable domain (missing parts from reference TRBV28 and TRBJ2-6): DVKVTQSSRYLVKRTGEKVFLECVQDMDHENMFWYRQDPGLGLRLIYFSYDVKMKEKGDIPEGYSVSREKKERFSLILESASTNQTSMYLCASTQPGSGANVLTFGAGSRLTVL.

In this sample, this clonotype turned up a few times. A read error may be the cause here, since a much bigger clone is one base away. V and J are TRBV6-4 and TRBJ2-1, with 12 bases that match TRBD2. Germline assignment: CDR1 MRHNA and CDR2 SNTAGT. The junction had 2 bases not matched to a gene; V was cut back by 0 bases and J by 8 bases. The CDR3 is 15 amino acids. CDR3 sequence reads: CASSDSTSGSDEQFF. CDR3 sequence (DNA): TGTGCCAGCAGTGACTCGACTAGCGGGAGCGATGAGCAGTTCTTC.

The chain uses TRBV4-2 and TRBJ2-1; 13 nucleotides line up with TRBD2. The last part of the DNA fits TRBJ2-7 better; the J call may be wrong. The germline V gene has CDR1 LGHNA and CDR2 YNFKEQ. The CDR3 sequence is 16 residues long. The CDR3 coding sequence is TGTGCCAGCAGCCAAGTTGGGACTAGCGGGGACTACGAGCAGTACTTC. It encodes CASSQVGTSGDYEQYF.

This rearrangement joins TRBV10-3 to TRBJ2-1, with D unclear. This CDR3 spans 13 amino acids. Trimming took 2 bases from V and 8 from J, leaving 10 bases between them. Germline V gives CDR1 ENHRY, CDR2 SYGVKD. CDR3 amino acids: CAISERPDDEQFF. CDR3 coding DNA: TGTGCCATCAGTGAGAGGCCCGACGATGAGCAGTTCTTC.

The V and J genes are TRBV6-5 and TRBJ2-1; weak D call: TRBD1 (7 bases). The CDR3 has 15 amino acids. Germline assignment: CDR1 MNHEY and CDR2 SVGAGI. The ends were cut back, 6 bases at V and 4 bases at J, with 16 bases in the middle. In DNA, the CDR3 is TGTGCCAGCAGCCACTGGGCAGGGGGGTACAATGAGCAGTTCTTC. This encodes CASSHWAGGYNEQFF.

CDR3 sequence: CASSYSLQDSYEQYF. In DNA form, the CDR3 reads TGTGCCAGCAGTTACTCGCTTCAGGATTCCTACGAGCAGTACTTC. The chain joins TRBV6-2 or TRBV6-3 to TRBJ2-7, with D hard to call. Germline loops: CDR1 MNHEY, CDR2 SVGEGT. The CDR3 has 15 residues. The V and J ends lost 0 bases and 1 base respectively, with 10 bases between them.

Remarks on this clonotype: One junction end disagrees with the germline gene, perhaps due to a read error. V usage is TRBV7-2 and J usage is TRBJ1-2; D might be TRBD1 (6 bases). This CDR3 region has 15 residues. Germline V gene sequence: CDR1 SGHTA, CDR2 FQGNSA. The CDR3 DNA sequence: TGTGCCAGCAGCTTAGCGCGTGGACAGAACTTTGGCTACACCTTC. Amino acid sequence: CASSLARGQNFGYTF.

This clonotype occurred a few times. The chain has TRBV4-1 and TRBJ1-2; D call uncertain. V was cut by 4 bases and J by 5 bases, with 23 bases left in between. CDR1 and CDR2 from the germline V gene are MGHRA and YSYEKL. The CDR3 length is 17 residues. The CDR3 reads CASSLSAPRTKSYGYTF. CDR3 DNA: TGCGCCAGCAGCCTCTCGGCTCCTCGTACGAAAAGTTATGGCTACACCTTC.

The chain carries TRBV6-1 and TRBJ1-6; D is perhaps TRBD1 (5 bases). The germline V gene has CDR1 MNHNS and CDR2 SASEGT. The CDR3 runs 13 residues. The V end lost 8 bases, the J end lost 4 bases, and 9 bases lay between the germline ends. CDR3 region: CASGAGYNSPLHF. The CDR3 DNA sequence: TGTGCCAGCGGTGCAGGGTATAATTCACCCCTCCACTTT.

The chain combines TRBV2 with TRBJ1-2, with TRBD1 matching 11 bases. After removal of 8 bases from V and 8 bases from J, the junction contained 4 bases not matched to a gene. Germline V gene lookup returns CDR1 SNHLY and CDR2 FYNNEI. This CDR3 is 12 amino acids long. The CDR3 loop is CASRWTGGGYTF. The CDR3 DNA follows: TGTGCCAGCCGATGGACAGGGGGCGGCTACACCTTC.

This clonotype showed up just a few times. This chain joins TRBV11-2 and TRBJ2-6, with 9 bases aligning to TRBD1. The CDR3 covers 16 residues. J lost 0 bases, V lost 10 bases, and 7 bases had no gene match. Germline assignment: CDR1 SGHAT and CDR2 FQNNGV. Written as DNA, the CDR3 is TGTGCCACTACGCTGGACAGGGGCTCTGGGGCCAACGTCCTGACTTTC. This translates into CATTLDRGSGANVLTF.

With regard to this clonotype: One end of the junction varies from germline; a read error may be responsible. The rearrangement links TRBV4-1 to TRBJ2-7; D could derive from TRBD1 or TRBD2 (5 bases each). Germline V gene lookup returns CDR1 MGHRA and CDR2 YSYEKL. CDR3 length equals 15 residues. This CDR3 reads CASSQETGTSYEQYF. For the CDR3, the DNA is TGTGCCAGCAGCCAGGAAACGGGGACCTCCTACGAGCAGTACTTC.

There are a few counts of this clonotype. The rearrangement uses TRBV4-1 and TRBJ2-2; D perhaps matches TRBD1 (6 bases). The CDR3 covers 17 residues. Trimming pared 4 bases from V and 1 base from J, leaving 16 bases between. Germline V gene sequence: CDR1 MGHRA, CDR2 YSYEKL. CDR3 residues: CASSPIRGKGNTGELFF. DNA of the CDR3: TGCGCCAGCAGCCCAATAAGGGGGAAGGGGAACACCGGGGAGCTGTTTTTT.

The chain recombines TRBV12-3 or TRBV12-4 with TRBJ2-1; 10 nucleotides match TRBD2. CDR3 length: 16 amino acids. V was clipped by 5 bases and J by 4 bases; unmatched bases: 8. Here the CDR3 reads CASSQPGTSVYNEQFF. CDR3 sequence (DNA): TGTGCCAGCAGTCAGCCCGGGACTAGCGTATACAATGAGCAGTTCTTC.

The rearrangement links TRBV18 to TRBJ2-1; possible D gene TRBD2, 6 bases. Deletions cut 2 bases from V and 13 bases from J, with 15 bases between. CDR1 and CDR2 from the germline V gene are KGHSH and LQKENI. This CDR3 has 13 amino acids. The CDR3 sequence: CASSPDTSRDQFF. The CDR3 nucleotides are TGTGCCAGCTCACCAGATACTAGCCGGGATCAGTTCTTC.

This clonotype has more than one count but fewer than ten. The chain joins TRBV24-1 to TRBJ2-1, with TRBD1 as a possible D gene (6 bases). V lost 2 bases to trimming and J lost 8 bases, with 9 bases between them. The CDR3 contains 13 residues. Germline V CDR1 and CDR2: KGHDR, SFDVKD. CDR3 region: CATSDWDKDEQFF. The CDR3 nucleotides read TGTGCCACCAGTGATTGGGACAAGGATGAGCAGTTCTTC.

CDR3 region: CASRLQGGQTYEQYF. The CDR3 nucleotides are TGTGCCAGCCGATTACAAGGGGGTCAAACCTACGAGCAGTACTTC. V and J are TRBV18 and TRBJ2-7; D is perhaps TRBD1 (6 bases). Germline V CDR1 and CDR2: KGHSH, LQKENI. The CDR3 runs 15 residues. Trimming stripped 8 bases from V and 2 bases from J, with 19 bases between.